The T cell receptor beta chain described here comes from a study of blood T cells in healthy people across ages (dated by TCRdb to about 2015). The study in broad terms: In model experiments, template switching captured about one uniquely barcoded TCR beta cDNA molecule for every two T cells. Using deep sequencing normalized with unique cDNA molecular identifiers, the study measured how TCR beta repertoire diversity changes with age. Donors were grouped into four age groups: young (average 16 years), middle-aged (about 40), aged (approximately 58) and long-lived (about 89). To avoid experimental bias, donors of different ages were distributed randomly across sequencing lanes. The study analyzed two additional independent replicas of 1 million unique cDNA reads from the same blood draw for two donors, one aged 18 to 30 and one aged 80 or older. General conclusions and limits of the study: The CMV infection status of donors was not known, potentially confounding age-related changes in expanded clonotypes. There was a strong correlation between observed TCR beta diversity and the percentage of naive T cells measured by flow cytometry. Bulk unsorted PBMC profiling prevented conclusive comparison of naive and antigen-experienced compartments. Compared with the aged group, more naive CD4+ T cells, fewer expanded clones and increased TCR diversity were shown by the long-lived group, suggesting age selection. Total diversity estimates from one million sequenced T cells were considered lower bounds and underestimates. Observed TCR beta diversity per million T cells fell roughly linearly with age, and a significant reduction was already apparent by age roughly 41.

V and J are trimmed by 1 base and 5 bases, and the gene matches miss 10 bases of the junction. The germline V gene gives CDR1 as SGHAT and CDR2 as FQNNGV. Reading from cysteine to phenylalanine, the CDR3 counts 16 amino acids. Just CDR3 DNA is preserved here, 48 bases in frame from base 1. The donors were 40 or so Caucasian individuals from Russia, aged roughly 6 to 100 years, who were systemically healthy. Each donor gave around 9.8 milliliters of peripheral blood, collected into EDTA-treated Vacutainer tubes. Ficoll-Paque density-gradient centrifugation was used to isolate PBMCs, with at least 7 million obtained per sample. Total RNA, at least 5 micrograms per sample, was extracted from PBMCs with Trizol reagent. For every donor, an aliquot of PBMCs went through flow cytometry to measure the percentages of naive CD45RAhigh/CD27high T cells. Receptors were amplified or captured by 5' RACE. For sequencing, an Illumina HiSeq 2500 was employed. The second PCR ran for about 6 to 12 cycles and used a J-beta primer mix along with a sample-barcoded 5' primer. A template-switch 5' adaptor carrying 12 random nucleotides introduced a unique molecular identifier onto each TCR beta cDNA molecule. At least 2.5 million CDR3-containing paired-end reads were obtained from each sample. First-strand cDNA was synthesized from all RNA with the Mint cDNA synthesis kit, primed by a TRBC-specific oligonucleotide. Following uracil-DNA glycosylase treatment, a first 18-cycle PCR with universal primers M1SS and BC2_uni_R was performed on all cDNA. The authors' analysis ran thus. Each sample was normalized by randomly selecting 1 million high-quality reads, each carrying a distinct molecular identifier. Instead of being binned into consensus sequences, reads that shared molecular identifiers were thrown out. MiTCR, with a Q25 quality threshold and the strictest error-elimination algorithm, was used for CDR3 identification, clonotype clustering and error correction. A nonparametric unseen species model with Euler transformation was used to estimate lower-bound total TCR beta diversity. TCRdb ran its own pipeline on the public reads, namely fastp trimming at Q25 and MiXCR clone calling, and kept in-frame beta chains. Identical CDR3 protein sequences are pooled into one entry, listed with their most common genes and DNA. These V and J calls originate from TCRdb's pipeline instead of the authors' own analysis. The sample table contains 850,000 to 1,000,000 distinct CDR3 sequences; only one count was recorded for around 48% of them. Roughly an eighth of the sample belongs to the ten largest clones.

This clonotype occurred many times. What antigen it recognizes has not been identified. No much larger clone is present one base from it, and per-base qualities are unavailable. The rearranged chain carries TRBV11-2 and TRBJ2-7; TRBD1 matches 8 bases in the middle. The clonotype originates from a man aged 25-40 years in good health. Material: blood. The sequenced DNA: TGTGCCAGCAGCTTAGTTTCCTACAGGGGGTTACACGAGCAGTACTTC. It is translated as CASSLVSYRGLHEQYF.